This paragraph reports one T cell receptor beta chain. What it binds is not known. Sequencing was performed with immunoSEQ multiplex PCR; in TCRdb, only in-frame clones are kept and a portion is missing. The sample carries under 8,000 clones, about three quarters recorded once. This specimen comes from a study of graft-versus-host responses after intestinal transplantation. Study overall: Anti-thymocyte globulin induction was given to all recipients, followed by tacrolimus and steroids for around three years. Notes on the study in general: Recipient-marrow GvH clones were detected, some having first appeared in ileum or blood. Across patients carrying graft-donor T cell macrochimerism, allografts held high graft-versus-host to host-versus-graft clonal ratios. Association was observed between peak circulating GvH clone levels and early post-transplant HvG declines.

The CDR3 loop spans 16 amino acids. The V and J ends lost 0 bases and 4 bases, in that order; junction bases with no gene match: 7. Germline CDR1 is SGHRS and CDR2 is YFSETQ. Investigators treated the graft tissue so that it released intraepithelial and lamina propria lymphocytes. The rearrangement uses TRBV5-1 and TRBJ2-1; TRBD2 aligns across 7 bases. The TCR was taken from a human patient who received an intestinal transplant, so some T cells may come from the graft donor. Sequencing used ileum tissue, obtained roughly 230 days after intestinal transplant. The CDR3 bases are TGCGCCAGCAGCTTGGACGGAGCGGGGAGTTACAATGAGCAGTTCTTC. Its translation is CASSLDGAGSYNEQFF.